The 25 T cell receptor beta chains below were found in one sample sequenced in a study of T cell repertoires in cytomegalovirus infection. Via MiXCR, TCRdb re-called the reads, giving one row per CDR3 protein. The sample carries hundreds of thousands of distinct CDR3 sequences, around 6.4% recorded once. The sequenced material came from PBMCs. These receptors were taken from a human donor in good health (CMV status not recorded). Some clones in this sample may be carry-over from other donors' samples.

In this sample, this clonotype turned up many times. The rearrangement uses TRBV19 and TRBJ2-4, with 8 nucleotides matching TRBD1. Germline values: CDR1 LNHDA, CDR2 SQIVND (reference sequence). Germline trimming cut 5 bases from V and 7 bases from J; bases unmatched to any gene: 10. The CDR3 covers 15 residues. CDR3 DNA sequence: TGTGCCAGTAGTGCCCCCGGGACAGGATCTAACATTCAGTACTTC. It is translated as CASSAPGTGSNIQYF. Variable domain in full (rest from reference TRBV19 and TRBJ2-4): DGGITQSPKYLFRKEGQNVTLSCEQNLNHDAMYWYRQDPGQGLRLIYYSQIVNDFQKGDIAEGYSVSREKKESFPLTVTSAQKNPTAFYLCASSAPGTGSNIQYFGAGTRLSVL.

This clonotype was detected only a few times. This chain joins TRBV30 and TRBJ1-1; D unclear. Trimming removed 0 bases from V and 5 bases from J, with 16 bases in between. The germline V gene has CDR1 GTSNPN and CDR2 SVGIG (reference sequence). This CDR3 is built from 15 residues. The CDR3 loop is CAWSVIGRKDTEAFF. CDR3 bases: TGTGCCTGGAGTGTTATCGGGCGAAAAGATACTGAAGCTTTCTTT.

This clonotype appeared many times. The chain carries TRBV28 and TRBJ2-7, with 7 bases aligning to TRBD1. The J segment lost 9 bases and the V segment lost 2 bases, leaving 4 bases of the junction unmatched. CDR3 size: 12 residues. In germline, CDR1 is MDHEN, CDR2 SYDVKM. The CDR3 region is CASSLKQGWQYF. CDR3 nucleotide sequence: TGTGCCAGCAGTTTAAAACAGGGGTGGCAGTACTTC.

This clonotype was found a few times. This chain links TRBV10-3 with TRBJ2-7, with D maybe TRBD2 (6 bases). Germline V CDR1 and CDR2: ENHRY, SYGVKD. Trimming left V 2 bases short and J 1 base short, with 15 bases between. CDR3 length: 16 amino acids. The CDR3 protein is CAISEATTRNSYEQYF. CDR3 bases: TGTGCCATCAGTGAGGCGACGACTAGGAATTCCTACGAGCAGTACTTC.

There are many counts of this clonotype. This chain links TRBV6-2 or TRBV6-3 with TRBJ2-5; TRBD1 matches at 8 bases. Germline loops: CDR1 MNHEY, CDR2 SVGEGT. The CDR3 consists of 15 residues. The V and J ends lost 7 bases and 4 bases, in that order; junction bases with no gene match: 11. The CDR3 DNA reads as TGTGCCAGCAACCCGGACAGGGAGCTCGTAGAGACCCAGTACTTC. This sequence encodes CASNPDRELVETQYF.

This clonotype was found many times. The J gene is TRBJ2-3, the V gene TRBV20-1; a weak D match, TRBD1 (6 bases). Trimming shortened V by 8 bases and J by 2 bases, and 14 bases separated the two germline ends. Germline V lookup: CDR1 DFQATT, CDR2 SNEGSKA (reference sequence). The CDR3 covers 13 residues. The CDR3 DNA follows: TGCAGTACCCGGGACAACCCCACAGATACGCAGTATTTT. Amino acids: CSTRDNPTDTQYF.

This clonotype was seen ten or more times. V and J are TRBV20-1 and TRBJ2-2; no clear D gene. The V end lost 3 bases, the J end lost 2 bases, and 13 bases lay between the germline ends. This CDR3 region has 15 residues. Germline V gene data show CDR1 as DFQATT and CDR2 as SNEGSKA (reference sequence). CDR3 protein: CSARAGLTNTGELFF. The CDR3 region has the DNA TGCAGTGCTAGGGCTGGATTGACAAACACCGGGGAGCTGTTTTTT.

This clonotype has a count of ten or more. The chain uses TRBV6-2 or TRBV6-3 and TRBJ1-3; D gene unclear. CDR1 and CDR2 from the germline V gene are MNHEY and SVGEGT. The CDR3 is 14 amino acids. With 7 bases removed from V and 0 bases from J, the gap between germline ends came to 10 bases. CDR3 in DNA: TGTGCCAGCATTCAAGACAACTCTGGAAACACCATATATTTT. The encoded protein is CASIQDNSGNTIYF.

The table lists this clonotype with a few counts. This sequence joins TRBV28 and TRBJ1-1; 10 bases agree with TRBD1. V lost 4 bases, J lost 6 bases, and 14 bases stayed unmatched. CDR1 is MDHEN, CDR2 SYDVKM, per germline. This CDR3 region has 17 residues. In nucleotides, the CDR3 is TGTGCCAGCAGTTCCCCCCGGACAGGGGGAAATTCGCCTGAAGCTTTCTTT. Its translation is CASSSPRTGGNSPEAFF.

There are many counts of this clonotype. The rearrangement links TRBV7-8 to TRBJ1-5, with 7 bases fitting TRBD1. The germline V gene encodes CDR1 SGHVS and CDR2 FQNEAQ. J gave up 5 bases and V 5 bases, and 9 bases lay outside the gene matches. The CDR3 is 15 residues long. CDR3 nucleotides: TGTGCCAGCAGCCTCATGACAGGGTTTGATCAGCCCCAGCATTTT. Its translation is CASSLMTGFDQPQHF.

This clonotype was found a few times. The V and J genes are TRBV5-1 and TRBJ2-5; 8 bases are shared with TRBD2. From germline, CDR1 is SGHRS and CDR2 YFSETQ. This CDR3 region has 15 residues. The V segment lost 4 bases and the J segment 3 bases; nucleotides outside the gene matches: 8. The CDR3 DNA reads as TGCGCCAGCAGCGCGCAGACTAGCGTCGAAGAGACCCAGTACTTC. It is translated as CASSAQTSVEETQYF.

This clonotype was seen ten or more times. This chain uses TRBV4-3 with TRBJ1-2; D is unresolved. Looked up from germline, CDR1 is LGHNA and CDR2 is YSLEER. V was cut by 0 bases and J by 8 bases, with 13 bases left in between. The CDR3 covers 14 residues. The CDR3 DNA is TGCGCCAGCAGCCAAGAGCCCCGCCAACTGGGCTACACCTTC. It is translated as CASSQEPRQLGYTF.

The sample holds many counts of this clonotype. The genes are TRBV7-9 and TRBJ2-1; either TRBD1 or TRBD2 may supply D (6 bases each). Germline-derived CDR1 and CDR2 are SEHNR and FQNEAQ (reference sequence). CDR3 length: 19 residues. V lost 1 base and J lost 2, with 21 bases in between. CDR3: CASSLGTAGGTSPYNEQFF. In DNA form, the CDR3 reads TGTGCCAGCAGCTTAGGAACGGCAGGAGGGACATCTCCCTACAATGAGCAGTTCTTC.

In its sample, this clonotype was seen many times. The chain joins TRBV6-1 to TRBJ1-1; D is ambiguous. This CDR3 has 18 residues. In germline, CDR1 is MNHNS, CDR2 SASEGT. V dropped 4 bases and J dropped 5 bases, with 26 bases sitting between them. This chain's CDR3 is CASSATHSSGIGRTEAFF. The DNA for the CDR3 is TGTGCCAGCAGTGCAACTCACTCCTCTGGTATAGGGCGGACTGAAGCTTTCTTT.

This clonotype was counted ten times or more. The rearrangement links TRBV14 to TRBJ1-6; a weak D match, TRBD1 (6 bases). Germline CDR1 reads SGHDN; CDR2 reads FVKESK. CDR3 length: 15 amino acids. Trimming pared 0 bases from V and 7 bases from J, leaving 10 bases between. CDR3 sequence reads: CASSQDWTVNSPLHF. The CDR3 coding sequence is TGTGCCAGCAGCCAAGATTGGACAGTCAATTCACCCCTCCACTTT.

This chain uses TRBV20-1 with TRBJ1-1; TRBD1 aligns across 7 bases. The trim removed 6 bases at V and 1 base at J, leaving 8 bases unmatched. Germline-derived CDR1 and CDR2 are DFQATT and SNEGSKA (reference sequence). This CDR3 comprises 14 residues. The CDR3 loop is CSAGPGQWNTEAFF. DNA of the CDR3: TGCAGTGCCGGCCCGGGACAGTGGAACACTGAAGCTTTCTTT.

In this sample, this clonotype turned up a few times. This chain uses TRBV30 with TRBJ1-5, with a weak D call TRBD1 (5 bases). The germline V and J ends were trimmed by 5 bases and 1 base, with 15 bases remaining between them. Germline V lookup: CDR1 GTSNPN, CDR2 SVGIG (reference sequence). This CDR3 is 15 amino acids long. The CDR3 DNA is TGTGCCTGGGGGAGGCCCCAGGGAAGCAATCAGCCCCAGCATTTT. Translated, it gives CAWGRPQGSNQPQHF.

The chain couples TRBV28 to TRBJ1-4; D unresolved. The CDR3 covers 14 residues. V lost 7 bases to trimming and J lost 4 bases, with 13 bases between them. Germline CDR1 is MDHEN and CDR2 is SYDVKM. The CDR3 DNA sequence: TGTGCCAGCAATCCGGCGTCGGTTAATGAAAAACTGTTTTTT. This encodes CASNPASVNEKLFF.

This clonotype was seen repeatedly, ten times or more. The chain uses TRBV4-3 and TRBJ2-1, with D hard to call. The germline V and J ends were trimmed by 0 bases and 0 bases, with 12 bases remaining between them. The CDR3 runs 17 residues. Germline V CDR1 and CDR2: LGHNA, YSLEER. The CDR3 region is CASSQEVSHSSYNEQFF. As DNA, the CDR3 is TGCGCCAGCAGCCAAGAAGTCTCCCACAGCTCCTACAATGAGCAGTTCTTC.

This clonotype was detected a few times. The J gene is TRBJ1-1, the V gene TRBV29-1; weak D call: TRBD1 (6 bases). V gave up 5 bases and J gave up 4 bases, with 14 bases separating them. CDR3 length equals 13 residues. Germline loops: CDR1 SQVTM, CDR2 ANQGSEA. The CDR3 DNA reads TGCAGCGTTTGGGGGGGGCAGGGCACTGAAGCTTTCTTT. Translation: CSVWGGQGTEAFF.

This clonotype occurred many times. V usage is TRBV7-6 and J usage is TRBJ1-4; D remains ambiguous. This CDR3 has 17 residues. Deletions cut 2 bases from V and 8 bases from J, with 21 bases between. Germline V gene data show CDR1 as SGHVS and CDR2 as FNYEAQ. The CDR3 DNA reads TGTGCCAGCAGCTTATTCCCCCCCGTTAACATTGGAGAAAAACTGTTTTTT. The encoded protein is CASSLFPPVNIGEKLFF.

The table lists this clonotype with many counts. The rearrangement joins TRBV19 to TRBJ2-1, with D possibly matching TRBD2 (6 bases). There are 15 residues in the CDR3. Germline CDR1 LNHDA, CDR2 SQIVND (reference sequence). V dropped 4 bases and J dropped 0 bases, with 10 bases sitting between them. CDR3 bases: TGTGCCAGTAGTACCCGGGACTCCTCCTACAATGAGCAGTTCTTC. Protein: CASSTRDSSYNEQFF.

This clonotype was observed at least ten times. V and J are TRBV5-6 and TRBJ1-4; unclear D gene. The CDR3 is 16 residues long. Germline V CDR1 and CDR2: SGHDT, YYEEEE. V dropped 2 bases and J dropped 14 bases, with 25 bases sitting between them. CDR3 region: CASSFSGPAHASGLFF. The CDR3 DNA reads as TGTGCCAGCAGCTTTTCAGGACCGGCTCACGCCTCCGGTCTGTTTTTT.

This clonotype was seen many times. J is TRBJ2-1 and V is TRBV11-3, with D maybe TRBD2 (5 bases). Germline CDR1 SGHNT, CDR2 YENEEA. The CDR3 is 13 residues long. The ends were cut back, 6 bases at V and 8 bases at J, with 14 bases in the middle. This CDR3 reads CASSLLVHHEQFF. DNA of the CDR3: TGTGCCAGCAGTCTACTAGTACACCATGAGCAGTTCTTC.

This clonotype has ten or more counts. J is TRBJ1-1 and V is TRBV7-2; no firm D call. Per germline, CDR1 SGHTA and CDR2 FQGNSA. The CDR3 spans 17 residues. Trimming removed 0 bases from V and 0 bases from J, with 14 bases in between. The CDR3 sequence is CASSLAVGQRMNTEAFF. CDR3 bases: TGTGCCAGCAGCTTAGCAGTAGGGCAGCGTATGAACACTGAAGCTTTCTTT.